The next 14 T cell receptor beta chains were all read from a single sample in a study of T cell repertoires in cytomegalovirus infection. TCRdb fed the reads into MiXCR, producing one record per CDR3 protein. The sample shows about 97,000 distinct CDR3 sequences, approximately 15% of them seen only once. The sequenced sample was PBMCs. The source of these receptors is a human donor in good health (CMV status not recorded). Some clones in this sample may be carry-over from other donors' samples.

This clonotype was counted between two and nine times. The CDR3 reads CASGTENSGANVLTF. The CDR3 bases are TGTGCCAGTGGGACGGAAAACTCTGGGGCCAACGTCCTGACTTTC. The chain employs TRBV2 and TRBJ2-6, with D possibly being TRBD1 or TRBD2 (5 bases each). The CDR3 extends over 15 amino acids. Germline CDR1 SNHLY, CDR2 FYNNEI. The V and J ends lost 9 bases and 0 bases respectively, with 12 bases between them.

This clonotype occurred many times. The chain recombines TRBV7-8 with TRBJ1-2; possibly TRBD1 for D (5 bases). The CDR3 runs to 15 residues. Trimming removed 1 base from V and 3 bases from J, with 12 bases in between. Germline V CDR1 and CDR2: SGHVS, FQNEAQ. The CDR3 reads CASSLVIGRDYGYTF. In nucleotides, the CDR3 is TGTGCCAGCAGCTTAGTGATAGGCAGGGACTATGGCTACACCTTC. Together with reference TRBV7-8 and TRBJ1-2, the CDR3 gives the full variable domain: GAGVSQSPRYKVAKRGQDVALRCDPISGHVSLFWYQQALGQGPEFLTYFQNEAQLDKSGLPSDRFFAERPEGSVSTLKIQRTQQEDSAVYLCASSLVIGRDYGYTFGSGTRLTVV.

This clonotype was picked up a small number of times. This chain connects TRBV12-3 or TRBV12-4 to TRBJ1-1; D call uncertain. The CDR3 spans 11 residues. Trimming stripped 6 bases from V and 6 bases from J, with 8 bases between. CDR3 amino acids: CASSRSAEAFF. In DNA form, the CDR3 reads TGTGCCAGCAGCCGATCGGCTGAAGCTTTCTTT.

The genes are TRBV7-2 and TRBJ2-7; 7 bases are shared with TRBD1. This CDR3 has 13 residues. Germline V gives CDR1 SGHTA, CDR2 FQGNSA. V trimming: 4 bases; J trimming: 7 bases; junction bases outside the gene matches: 7. The CDR3 here is CASSSTQGWEQYF. The CDR3, as DNA: TGTGCCAGCAGCTCCACACAGGGGTGGGAGCAGTACTTC.

This clonotype was counted between two and nine times. V is TRBV10-3 and J is TRBJ1-1; tentatively, D is TRBD1 (6 bases). V lost 8 bases to trimming and J lost 7 bases, with 14 bases between them. The germline CDR1 and CDR2 sequences are ENHRY and SYGVKD. The CDR3 consists of 12 residues. CDR3 loop: CAIAGQFGEAFF. CDR3 DNA sequence: TGTGCCATCGCCGGACAGTTCGGTGAAGCTTTCTTT.

This clonotype has only a few counts. This chain joins TRBV12-3 or TRBV12-4 and TRBJ2-1; 12 bases are shared with TRBD2. The CDR3 spans 15 residues. V shed 4 bases, J shed 9 bases, and the junction held 7 bases outside the gene matches. The CDR3 spells CASSYSSGGAVEQFF. For the CDR3, the DNA is TGTGCCAGCAGTTACTCTAGCGGGGGGGCGGTTGAGCAGTTCTTC.

This clonotype was observed a handful of times. This CDR3 reads CSARRPEGYEQYF. CDR3 bases: TGCAGTGCTAGACGGCCAGAAGGGTACGAGCAGTACTTC. V is TRBV20-1 and J is TRBJ2-7; no definite D call. This CDR3 comprises 13 residues. The V gene's germline CDR1 is DFQATT and CDR2 SNEGSKA (reference sequence). V lost 2 bases and J lost 4, with 12 bases in between.

This clonotype was observed many times. J is TRBJ2-6 and V is TRBV20-1, with D unclear. Trimming took 1 base from V and 0 from J, leaving 4 bases between them. The CDR3 length is 14 residues. CDR1 and CDR2 from the germline V gene are DFQATT and SNEGSKA (reference sequence). The DNA of the CDR3 is TGCAGTGCTAGAGTAGACTCTGGGGCCAACGTCCTGACTTTC. Translating gives CSARVDSGANVLTF.

This clonotype was seen repeatedly, ten times or more. The rearrangement uses TRBV7-3 and TRBJ2-7; a weak D match, TRBD2 (6 bases). The CDR3 consists of 13 residues. Germline loops: CDR1 SGHTA, CDR2 FQGTGA. V was trimmed by 4 bases and J by 8 bases, leaving 15 bases between them. CDR3 sequence reads: CASSSGDLSQQYF. DNA of the CDR3: TGTGCCAGCAGCTCGGGGGATCTCTCCCAGCAGTACTTC.

This clonotype was observed a handful of times. The rearrangement joins TRBV2 to TRBJ1-2, with 10 bases that match TRBD1. This CDR3 contains 14 residues. Trimming at V came to 6 bases and at J to 3 bases, leaving 4 bases not matched to a gene. Germline V gene sequence: CDR1 SNHLY, CDR2 FYNNEI. The CDR3 protein is CASRETGGYYGYTF. DNA of the CDR3: TGTGCCAGCAGAGAGACAGGGGGCTACTATGGCTACACCTTC.

The rearrangement uses TRBV20-1 and TRBJ2-7, with 9 bases fitting TRBD1. The CDR3 extends over 16 amino acids. Germline trimming cut 6 bases from V and 2 bases from J; bases unmatched to any gene: 14. Germline CDR1 reads DFQATT; CDR2 reads SNEGSKA (reference sequence). In DNA form, the CDR3 reads TGCAGTGCCCCGACCGAGGACAGGGGACCTCCCTACGAGCAGTACTTC. This gives the protein CSAPTEDRGPPYEQYF.

This clonotype was observed at least ten times. The chain has TRBV7-2 and TRBJ2-7; unclear D gene. The CDR3 sequence is 13 residues long. CDR1 is SGHTA and CDR2 is FQGNSA in the germline V gene. The ends were cut back, 5 bases at V and 2 bases at J, with 10 bases in the middle. CDR3 DNA: TGTGCCAGCAGCCCCCGACAAACCTACGAGCAGTACTTC. This sequence encodes CASSPRQTYEQYF. The full variable domain, in which reference TRBV7-2 and TRBJ2-7 provide the parts outside the CDR3, is GAGVSQSPSNKVTEKGKDVELRCDPISGHTALYWYRQSLGQGLEFLIYFQGNSAPDKSGLPSDRFSAERTGGSVSTLTIQRTQQEDSAVYLCASSPRQTYEQYFGPGTRLTVT.

This clonotype was found many times. The V call is TRBV7-8, the J call TRBJ1-4; the D is unclear. V lost 6 bases and J lost 2, with 13 bases in between. Germline values: CDR1 SGHVS, CDR2 FQNEAQ. This CDR3 has 15 amino acids. The CDR3 loop reads CASRQLGVTNEKLFF. CDR3 sequence (DNA): TGTGCCAGCAGACAACTCGGGGTCACTAATGAAAAACTGTTTTTT.

There are a few counts of this clonotype. This chain joins TRBV7-3 and TRBJ2-3; D uncertain. The V and J ends lost 3 bases and 5 bases respectively, with 6 bases between them. The CDR3 has 12 residues. Germline lookup yields CDR1 SGHTA and CDR2 FQGTGA. This CDR3 is CASSFRGDTQYF. The CDR3 coding sequence is TGTGCCAGCAGCTTTCGCGGAGATACGCAGTATTTT.